The 25 T cell receptor beta chains reported below all come from one sample, sequenced in a study of cytomegalovirus exposure and HLA in healthy donors. Primers: 60 Vbeta forward and 13 Jbeta reverse. Sequenced by immunoSEQ multiplex PCR; TCRdb stores in-frame clones only, minus some. Of around 100,000 clones detected, 79% appear once; the ten largest clones hold approximately 3%. The sample comprised PBMCs. These receptor sequences come from a woman in her 40s in good health and CMV-seronegative.

Only one count was recorded for this clone. The chain links TRBV27 to TRBJ2-5; 13 positions agree with TRBD2. CDR3 length equals 14 residues. Looked up from germline, CDR1 is MNHEY and CDR2 is SMNVEV (reference sequence). V was pared by 5 bases and J by 6 bases, with 3 bases of the junction left unmatched. The CDR3 loop reads CASSRLAGGQTQYF. CDR3 nucleotide sequence: TGTGCCAGCAGTCGACTAGCGGGGGGTCAGACCCAGTACTTC.

The rearrangement uses TRBV28 and TRBJ1-5; possible D gene TRBD1, 5 bases. This CDR3 is 16 amino acids long. In germline, CDR1 is MDHEN, CDR2 SYDVKM. V shed 7 bases and J shed 0 bases, with 16 bases lying between them. This chain's CDR3 is CASKSRDSYSNQPQHF. The CDR3 DNA sequence: TGTGCCAGCAAATCACGGGACTCCTATAGCAATCAGCCCCAGCATTTT.

This clone was recorded only once. The junction departs from the called germline gene at one end, perhaps through a read error. The gene calls are TRBV7-9 and TRBJ2-1; 10 positions agree with TRBD2. This CDR3 contains 16 residues. Germline V gives CDR1 SEHNR, CDR2 FQNEAQ (reference sequence). The CDR3 loop reads CSSSPRGLAGDNEQFF. In DNA form, the CDR3 reads TGTTCCAGCAGCCCACGAGGGCTAGCGGGGGACAATGAGCAGTTCTTC.

Notes on this clone: A read error may account for a junction end that differs from germline. The chain joins TRBV7-9 to TRBJ1-1; 9 bases map to TRBD1. CDR3 length: 17 amino acids. Germline V gene sequence: CDR1 SEHNR, CDR2 FQNEAQ (reference sequence). The CDR3 sequence: CSSSLVFQDRGNTEAFF. The CDR3 DNA reads TGTTCCAGCAGCTTAGTCTTCCAGGACAGGGGGAACACTGAAGCTTTCTTT.

V is TRBV11-3 and J is TRBJ2-4, with 8 bases matching TRBD1. CDR3 length: 14 residues. The V gene end was trimmed by 4 bases and the J gene end by 6 bases; junction bases not matched to a gene: 5. CDR1 SGHNT and CDR2 YENEEA come from the germline V gene. CDR3 sequence reads: CASSYPGQANIQYF. CDR3 nucleotide sequence: TGTGCCAGCAGCTACCCGGGACAGGCAAACATTCAGTACTTC.

This clone has just one count. This chain uses TRBV10-3 with TRBJ1-1; D ambiguous. Germline loops: CDR1 ENHRY, CDR2 SYGVKD. The CDR3 runs 15 residues. V lost 6 bases and J lost 1, with 15 bases in between. The CDR3 loop is CAISPSGGKNTEAFF. The CDR3 bases are TGTGCCATCAGCCCCTCGGGAGGAAAGAACACTGAAGCTTTCTTT.

The rearrangement links TRBV30 to TRBJ1-1, with D unclear. Germline V gene data show CDR1 as GTSNPN and CDR2 as SVGIG (reference sequence). The V end was cut by 0 bases, the J end by 5 bases, with 7 bases between. The CDR3 loop spans 12 amino acids. The CDR3 protein is CAWSVLGTEAFF. CDR3 coding DNA: TGTGCCTGGAGTGTACTAGGGACTGAAGCTTTCTTT.

This chain uses TRBV5-6 with TRBJ2-7, with D unresolved. The CDR3 is made up of 13 amino acids. The germline V gene has CDR1 SGHDT and CDR2 YYEEEE. With 0 bases removed from V and 4 bases from J, the gap between germline ends came to 8 bases. For the CDR3, the DNA is TGTGCCAGCAGCTTGGCCCCCCCGTACGAGCAGTACTTC. Its protein is CASSLAPPYEQYF.

The rearrangement links TRBV18 to TRBJ2-2, with D possibly TRBD2 on 5 matching bases. CDR1 KGHSH and CDR2 LQKENI come from the germline V gene. Deletions cut 6 bases from V and 6 bases from J, with 8 bases between. The length of the CDR3 is 12 residues. In DNA form, the CDR3 reads TGTGCCAGCTCTCCTAGCTCCGGGGAGCTGTTTTTT. Protein product: CASSPSSGELFF.

The chain combines TRBV5-1 with TRBJ2-1, with 10 bases aligning to TRBD2. This CDR3 is built from 15 residues. The V and J ends lost 5 bases and 4 bases, in that order; junction bases with no gene match: 6. Germline V CDR1 and CDR2: SGHRS, YFSETQ. The CDR3 DNA follows: TGCGCCAGCAGGCGTGGAGCGGGAGGGTACAATGAGCAGTTCTTC. It codes for CASRRGAGGYNEQFF.

CDR3 amino acids: CASSFAGTAQETQYF. CDR3 in DNA: TGTGCCAGCAGCTTCGCCGGGACAGCCCAAGAGACCCAGTACTTC. The V gene is TRBV7-2, the J gene TRBJ2-5; TRBD1 agrees at 7 bases. The CDR3 has 15 residues. Germline values: CDR1 SGHTA, CDR2 FQGNSA. J gave up 1 base and V 3 bases, and 5 bases lay outside the gene matches.

This clone was observed a few times. The chain joins TRBV10-2 to TRBJ1-1; 7 nucleotides line up with TRBD1. Germline trimming cut 7 bases from V and 1 base from J; bases unmatched to any gene: 6. This CDR3 is 14 amino acids long. Per the germline V gene, CDR1 is WSHSY and CDR2 is SAAADI. CDR3 region: CASMETGSNTEAFF. The CDR3 nucleotides are TGCGCCAGCATGGAGACAGGGTCGAACACTGAAGCTTTCTTT.

The V call is TRBV6-1, the J call TRBJ1-2; D is undetermined. Germline V gives CDR1 MNHNS, CDR2 SASEGT. The CDR3 runs 12 residues. Trimming took 5 bases from V and 2 from J, leaving 6 bases between them. CDR3 coding DNA: TGTGCCAGCAGTAACGCGAACTATGGCTACACCTTC. Translation: CASSNANYGYTF.

This chain uses TRBV28 with TRBJ2-7; 12 positions agree with TRBD2. Trimming took 7 bases from V and 2 from J; bases not matched to a gene: 9. Germline assignment: CDR1 MDHEN and CDR2 SYDVKM. This CDR3 is 16 amino acids long. The CDR3 protein is CASIPRTSGTPYEQYF. The CDR3 DNA reads TGTGCCAGCATTCCCAGGACTAGCGGGACCCCCTACGAGCAGTACTTC. Together with reference TRBV28 and TRBJ2-7, the CDR3 gives the full variable domain: DVKVTQSSRYLVKRTGEKVFLECVQDMDHENMFWYRQDPGLGLRLIYFSYDVKMKEKGDIPEGYSVSREKKERFSLILESASTNQTSMYLCASIPRTSGTPYEQYFGPGTRLTVT.

The chain couples TRBV7-2 to TRBJ2-4; TRBD1 agrees at 9 bases. CDR3 length: 16 residues. Germline lookup yields CDR1 SGHTA and CDR2 FQGNSA. V trimming: 5 bases; J trimming: 0 bases; junction bases outside the gene matches: 5. This chain's CDR3 is CASSAQTGGAKNIQYF. For the CDR3, the DNA is TGTGCCAGCAGCGCCCAGACAGGGGGAGCCAAAAACATTCAGTACTTC. Using reference TRBV7-2 and TRBJ2-4 for the parts outside the CDR3, the full variable domain is GAGVSQSPSNKVTEKGKDVELRCDPISGHTALYWYRQSLGQGLEFLIYFQGNSAPDKSGLPSDRFSAERTGGSVSTLTIQRTQQEDSAVYLCASSAQTGGAKNIQYFGAGTRLSVL.

CDR3 sequence (DNA): TGTGCCAGCAGCGGTTCTACAGGGGAGACCCAGTACTTC. Protein sequence: CASSGSTGETQYF. The chain uses TRBV9 and TRBJ2-5, with D maybe TRBD1 (6 bases). Germline V gene sequence: CDR1 SGDLS, CDR2 YYNGEE. The CDR3 spans 13 residues. Deletions cut 3 bases from V and 5 bases from J, with 11 bases between.

The chain has TRBV18 and TRBJ1-2; no reliable D call. The ends were cut back, 2 bases at V and 1 base at J, with 11 bases in the middle. CDR3 size: 15 residues. Germline V gene sequence: CDR1 KGHSH, CDR2 LQKENI. Here the CDR3 DNA reads TGTGCCAGCTCACCAGGGTTCCAGGTTAACTATGGCTACACCTTC. Its translation: CASSPGFQVNYGYTF.

The gene calls are TRBV29-1 and TRBJ2-3, with 7 bases identical to TRBD2. J gave up 3 bases and V 4 bases, and 10 bases lay outside the gene matches. CDR1 is SQVTM, CDR2 ANQGSEA, per germline. The CDR3 has 15 residues. The CDR3, as DNA: TGCAGCGTTGGATCAGCCGCGGGAGCAACAGATACGCAGTATTTT. It encodes CSVGSAAGATDTQYF.

This clone was seen only a few times. The genes are TRBV2 and TRBJ2-1; 14 nucleotides line up with TRBD2. Germline CDR1 is SNHLY and CDR2 is FYNNEI. Losses at the gene ends were 5 bases for V and 7 bases for J; bases not matched to a gene: 7. The CDR3 consists of 16 residues. Here the CDR3 reads CASSPETSGRGNEQFF. In DNA form, the CDR3 reads TGTGCCAGCAGTCCAGAGACTAGCGGGAGGGGGAATGAGCAGTTCTTC.

This clone has only a few counts. This chain links TRBV29-1 with TRBJ2-1, with a possible D match to TRBD2 (6 bases). In germline, CDR1 is SQVTM, CDR2 ANQGSEA. Trimming removed 2 bases at V and 9 bases at J, with 14 bases between. The CDR3 has 13 amino acids. The DNA of the CDR3 is TGCAGCGTTGAAAGGGACCCCGGGGGTGAGCAGTTCTTC. Protein product: CSVERDPGGEQFF.

The CDR3 DNA reads as TGTGCCAGCATTAGCGGAGACACGGATACGCAGTATTTT. Protein sequence: CASISGDTDTQYF. J is TRBJ2-3 and V is TRBV7-8, with D maybe TRBD2 (6 bases). Trimming cost V 7 bases and J 6 bases, with 14 bases left between them. The CDR3 sequence is 13 residues long. The V gene's germline CDR1 is SGHVS and CDR2 FQNEAQ. The full variable domain, in which reference TRBV7-8 and TRBJ2-3 provide the parts outside the CDR3, is GAGVSQSPRYKVAKRGQDVALRCDPISGHVSLFWYQQALGQGPEFLTYFQNEAQLDKSGLPSDRFFAERPEGSVSTLKIQRTQQEDSAVYLCASISGDTDTQYFGPGTRLTVL.

The gene calls are TRBV18 and TRBJ2-3; 9 bases agree with TRBD1. The CDR3 loop spans 15 amino acids. The V gene end was trimmed by 3 bases and the J gene end by 5 bases; junction bases not matched to a gene: 6. Germline assignment: CDR1 KGHSH and CDR2 LQKENI. CDR3 sequence reads: CASSPTTGGLDTQYF. In nucleotides, the CDR3 is TGTGCCAGCTCACCTACGACAGGGGGTTTAGATACGCAGTATTTT. Variable domain in full (rest from reference TRBV18 and TRBJ2-3): NAGVMQNPRHLVRRRGQEARLRCSPMKGHSHVYWYRQLPEEGLKFMVYLQKENIIDESGMPKERFSAEFPKEGPSILRIQQVVRGDSAAYFCASSPTTGGLDTQYFGPGTRLTVL.

The CDR3 sequence: CASSYGQGRDTIYF. The CDR3 region has the DNA TGTGCCAGCAGTTACGGGCAGGGCCGGGACACCATATATTTT. The rearrangement joins TRBV6-5 to TRBJ1-3; a weak D match, TRBD1 (5 bases). The germline V gene encodes CDR1 MNHEY and CDR2 SVGAGI. The V gene lost 2 bases and the J gene lost 8 bases, with 13 bases spanning the gap. This CDR3 spans 14 amino acids.

This clone was found once. This same CDR3 is encoded by further DNA sequences in the sample. The V call is TRBV9, the J call TRBJ2-5, with 9 bases that match TRBD1. J lost 5 bases, V lost 3 bases, and 8 bases had no gene match. The CDR3 spans 15 residues. CDR1 SGDLS and CDR2 YYNGEE come from the germline V gene. The CDR3 region is CASSAEQGAGETQYF. CDR3 bases: TGTGCCAGCAGCGCCGAACAGGGGGCGGGGGAGACCCAGTACTTC.

V is TRBV30 and J is TRBJ2-1; D possibly corresponds to TRBD2 (6 bases). The length of the CDR3 is 18 residues. Trimming removed 4 bases from V and 3 bases from J, with 25 bases in between. Germline-derived CDR1 and CDR2 are GTSNPN and SVGIG (reference sequence). CDR3 loop: CAWIPVGRAWGDYNEQFF. CDR3 nucleotide sequence: TGTGCCTGGATCCCCGTTGGAAGAGCGTGGGGGGACTACAATGAGCAGTTCTTC.